Detailed here is one TCR beta chain. Time point in this sample: newly diagnosed GD, antithyroid drugs for less than 3 months. Researchers made the TCR library from RNA that was extracted from PBMCs. This sample is drawn from a study of regulatory T cells in long-lasting Graves disease. CDR3 regions were amplified by Arm-PCR using iRepertoire HTBI primers to build TCR beta libraries. TCRdb reprocessed the multiplex PCR reads via MiXCR and lists one record per CDR3 protein. The table shows 400,000 to 550,000 distinct CDR3 sequences, with 16% occurring only once. This CDR3 contains 16 residues. Germline-derived CDR1 and CDR2 are SGHVS and FNYEAQ. V lost 2 bases to trimming and J lost 5 bases; unmatched junction nucleotides: 5. These data are also associated with another study on T cells in Graves' hyperthyroidism and ophthalmopathy. Turning to that study: Recently diagnosed hyperthyroidism of less than 2 months' duration affected patients aged 18 to 65. Those patients with uncontrolled infection, other autoimmune disease, pregnancy or lactation were excluded.

The sequencing used peripheral blood mononuclear cells (PBMCs), collected at new diagnosis, from a patient treated with antithyroid drugs. The clonotype comes from a woman younger than 35 with Graves disease. This chain uses TRBV7-6 with TRBJ1-6; 8 nucleotides match TRBD1. The CDR3, as DNA: TGTGCCAGCAGCTTAACTACGACAGGGGATAATTCACCCCTCCACTTT. As protein: CASSLTTTGDNSPLHF.